This TCR beta chain was obtained from a study of CD8+ T cells in alopecia areata. The wider study: A regimen of oral tofacitinib, 5 to 10 mg twice daily, was given to treated patients. Whole-study results and caveats: Elevated clonality characterized lesional scalp relative to normal scalp, particularly in alopecia totalis/universalis. Under tofacitinib, numerous expanded lesional clonotypes remained detectable in scalp and blood.

Following RNA extraction, reverse transcription yielded cDNA that acted as the sequencing template. Profiling relied on immunoSEQ multiplex PCR, and the TCRdb table lists in-frame clones only, not all of them. The table lists some 98,000 clones, 60% to 65% of them singletons, with about 16% in the top ten. Trimming took off 11 bases at V and 4 bases at J, with 21 bases between the two ends. CDR1 MNHEY and CDR2 SMNVEV come from the germline V gene (reference sequence). This CDR3 spans 16 amino acids. Treatment specified: oral pan-JAK inhibitor, 5-10 mg twice daily. PBMCs provided sorted CD4+ and CD8+ T cells. Concerning this clone: Its antigen is currently unknown.

Sequencing was performed on CD8+ T cells sorted from blood, taken at week 4, from a patient treated with tofacitinib. The chain links TRBV27 to TRBJ2-6; TRBD2 might be the D (6 bases). The sequence came from a human donor with alopecia areata. The CDR3 DNA follows: TGTGCCGCCGCCGGGACTCCCGTGTCCGGGGCCAACGTCCTGACTTTC. Its protein is CAAAGTPVSGANVLTF.